This TCR beta chain was captured by sequencing in a study of cytomegalovirus exposure and HLA in healthy donors. Healthy bone marrow donors made up the donor group. 13 Jbeta primers and 60 Vbeta primers were used for the PCR. TCRdb keeps only in-frame clones here, not all; method: immunoSEQ multiplex PCR. The repertoire holds about 160,000 clones, about four fifths seen once, with about 13% in the top ten. The V and J ends lost 1 base and 1 base respectively, with 11 bases between them. Germline CDR1 is SGHRS and CDR2 is YFSETQ. This CDR3 has 15 residues. The material sequenced was PBMCs. The V gene is TRBV5-1, the J gene TRBJ1-2; D is perhaps TRBD1 (5 bases). The clonotype originates from a woman aged 50 to 60 in good health and CMV-seronegative. The CDR3 nucleotides are TGCGCCAGCAGCTTGATTGGGGGGGGTAACTATGGCTACACCTTC. As protein: CASSLIGGGNYGYTF. Drawing the rest from reference TRBV5-1 and TRBJ1-2, the complete variable domain is KAGVTQTPRYLIKTRGQQVTLSCSPISGHRSVSWYQQTPGQGLQFLFEYFSETQRNKGNFPGRFSGRQFSNSRSEMNVSTLELGDSALYLCASSLIGGGNYGYTFGSGTRLTVV.